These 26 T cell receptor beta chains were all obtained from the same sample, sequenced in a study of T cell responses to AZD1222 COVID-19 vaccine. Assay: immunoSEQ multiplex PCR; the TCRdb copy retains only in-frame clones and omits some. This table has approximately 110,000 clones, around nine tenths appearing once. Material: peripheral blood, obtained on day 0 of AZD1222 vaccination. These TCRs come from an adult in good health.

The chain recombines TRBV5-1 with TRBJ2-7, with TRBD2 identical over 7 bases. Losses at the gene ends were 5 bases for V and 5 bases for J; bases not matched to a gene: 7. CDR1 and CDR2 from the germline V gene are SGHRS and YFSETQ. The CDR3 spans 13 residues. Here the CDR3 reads CASRTSVRDEQYF. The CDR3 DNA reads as TGCGCCAGCAGAACTAGCGTCCGGGACGAGCAGTACTTC.

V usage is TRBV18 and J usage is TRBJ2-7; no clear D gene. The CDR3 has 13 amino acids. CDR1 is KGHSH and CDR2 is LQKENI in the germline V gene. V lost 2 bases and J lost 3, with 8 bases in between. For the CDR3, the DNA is TGTGCCAGCTCACCAACGACTGACTACGAGCAGTACTTC. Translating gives CASSPTTDYEQYF.

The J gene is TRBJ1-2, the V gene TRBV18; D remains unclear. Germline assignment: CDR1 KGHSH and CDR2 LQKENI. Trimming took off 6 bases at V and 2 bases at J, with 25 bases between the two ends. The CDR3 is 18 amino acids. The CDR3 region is CASSSTPGLWAPNYGYTF. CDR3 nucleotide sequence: TGTGCCAGCTCGTCAACACCTGGATTATGGGCACCGAACTATGGCTACACCTTC. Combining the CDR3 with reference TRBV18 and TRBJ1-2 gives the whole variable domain NAGVMQNPRHLVRRRGQEARLRCSPMKGHSHVYWYRQLPEEGLKFMVYLQKENIIDESGMPKERFSAEFPKEGPSILRIQQVVRGDSAAYFCASSSTPGLWAPNYGYTFGSGTRLTVV.

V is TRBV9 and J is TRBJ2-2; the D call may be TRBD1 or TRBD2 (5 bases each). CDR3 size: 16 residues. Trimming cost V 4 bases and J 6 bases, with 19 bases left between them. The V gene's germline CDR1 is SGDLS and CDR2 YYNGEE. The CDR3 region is CASSSPGTLSSGELFF. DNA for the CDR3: TGTGCCAGCAGCTCTCCCGGGACCCTGTCATCCGGGGAGCTGTTTTTT.

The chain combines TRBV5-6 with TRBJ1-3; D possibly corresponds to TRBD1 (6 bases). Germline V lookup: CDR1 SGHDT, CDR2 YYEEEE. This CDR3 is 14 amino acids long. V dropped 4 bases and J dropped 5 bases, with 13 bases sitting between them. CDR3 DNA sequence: TGTGCCAGCAGCGTCACAGGGAGTAGAAACACCATATATTTT. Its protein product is CASSVTGSRNTIYF.

The CDR3 nucleotides read TGTGCCAGCAGTTTGGCACAGGGCTCCTACGAGCAGTACTTC. Protein: CASSLAQGSYEQYF. The chain carries TRBV28 and TRBJ2-7; D possibly corresponds to TRBD1 (6 bases). V gave up 3 bases and J gave up 0 bases, with 9 bases separating them. The CDR3 is made up of 14 amino acids. Germline V gene data show CDR1 as MDHEN and CDR2 as SYDVKM.

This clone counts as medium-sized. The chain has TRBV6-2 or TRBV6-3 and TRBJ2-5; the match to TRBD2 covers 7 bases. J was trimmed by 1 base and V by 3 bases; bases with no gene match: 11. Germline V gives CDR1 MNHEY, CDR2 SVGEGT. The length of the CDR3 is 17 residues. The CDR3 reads CASSYDIRSGSQETQYF. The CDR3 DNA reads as TGTGCCAGCAGTTATGATATCCGTAGCGGGTCCCAAGAGACCCAGTACTTC.

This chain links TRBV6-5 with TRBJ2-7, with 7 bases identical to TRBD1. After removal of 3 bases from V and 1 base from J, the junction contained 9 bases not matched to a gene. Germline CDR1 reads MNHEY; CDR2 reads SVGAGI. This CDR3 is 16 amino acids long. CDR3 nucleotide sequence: TGTGCCAGCAGTTATAACACAGGGGCCCTATCCTACGAGCAGTACTTC. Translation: CASSYNTGALSYEQYF.

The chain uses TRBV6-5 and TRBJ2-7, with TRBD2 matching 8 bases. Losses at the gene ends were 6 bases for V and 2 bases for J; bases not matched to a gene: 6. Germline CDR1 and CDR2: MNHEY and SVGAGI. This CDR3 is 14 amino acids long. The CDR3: CASRRTSSAYEQYF. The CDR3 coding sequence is TGTGCCAGCAGAAGGACTAGCAGTGCCTACGAGCAGTACTTC.

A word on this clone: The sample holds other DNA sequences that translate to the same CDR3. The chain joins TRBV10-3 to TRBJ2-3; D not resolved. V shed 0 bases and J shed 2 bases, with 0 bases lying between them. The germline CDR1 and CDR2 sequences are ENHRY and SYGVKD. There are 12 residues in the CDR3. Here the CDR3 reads CAISESTDTQYF. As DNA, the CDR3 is TGTGCCATCAGTGAGTCCACAGATACGCAGTATTTT.

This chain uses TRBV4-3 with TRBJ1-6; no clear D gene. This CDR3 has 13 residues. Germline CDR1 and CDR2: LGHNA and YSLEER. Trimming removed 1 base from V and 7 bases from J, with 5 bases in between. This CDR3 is CASSQVGNSPLHF. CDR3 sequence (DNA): TGCGCCAGCAGCCAAGTAGGGAATTCACCCCTCCACTTT.

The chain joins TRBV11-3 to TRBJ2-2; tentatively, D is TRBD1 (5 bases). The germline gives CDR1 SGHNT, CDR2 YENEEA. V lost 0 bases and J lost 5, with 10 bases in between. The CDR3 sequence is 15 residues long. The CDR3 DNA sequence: TGTGCCAGCAGCTTAGATTCGGCAGGGACCGGGGAGCTGTTTTTT. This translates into CASSLDSAGTGELFF.

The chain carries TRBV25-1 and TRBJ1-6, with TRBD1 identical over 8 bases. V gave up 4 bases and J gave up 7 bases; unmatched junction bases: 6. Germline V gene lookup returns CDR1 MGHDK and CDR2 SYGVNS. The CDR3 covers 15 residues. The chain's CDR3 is CASSVQGGGNSPLHF. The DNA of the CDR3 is TGTGCCAGCAGTGTACAGGGGGGCGGGAATTCACCCCTCCACTTT.

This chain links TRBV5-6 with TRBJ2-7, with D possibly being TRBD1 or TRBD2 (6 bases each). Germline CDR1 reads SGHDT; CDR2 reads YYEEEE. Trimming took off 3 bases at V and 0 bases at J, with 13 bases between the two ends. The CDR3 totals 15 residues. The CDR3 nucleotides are TGTGCCAGCAGCTCGGGGGCGGACACCTCCTACGAGCAGTACTTC. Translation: CASSSGADTSYEQYF.

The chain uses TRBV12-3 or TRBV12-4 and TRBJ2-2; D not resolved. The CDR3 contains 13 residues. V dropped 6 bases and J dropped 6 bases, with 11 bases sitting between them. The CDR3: CASSTPPAGELFF. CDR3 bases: TGTGCCAGCAGCACCCCCCCGGCCGGGGAGCTGTTTTTT.

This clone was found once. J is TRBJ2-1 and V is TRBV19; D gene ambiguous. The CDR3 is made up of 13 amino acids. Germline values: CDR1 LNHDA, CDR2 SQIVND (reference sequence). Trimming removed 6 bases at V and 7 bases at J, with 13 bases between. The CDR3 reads CASSHPPHNEQFF. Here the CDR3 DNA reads TGTGCCAGTAGCCATCCCCCCCATAATGAGCAGTTCTTC.

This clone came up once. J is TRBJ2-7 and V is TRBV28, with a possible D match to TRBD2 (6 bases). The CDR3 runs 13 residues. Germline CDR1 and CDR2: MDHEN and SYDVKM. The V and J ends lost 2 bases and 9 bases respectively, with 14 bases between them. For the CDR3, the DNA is TGTGCCAGCAGTTTACGGGAGCCTAGACGGCAGTACTTC. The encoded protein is CASSLREPRRQYF.

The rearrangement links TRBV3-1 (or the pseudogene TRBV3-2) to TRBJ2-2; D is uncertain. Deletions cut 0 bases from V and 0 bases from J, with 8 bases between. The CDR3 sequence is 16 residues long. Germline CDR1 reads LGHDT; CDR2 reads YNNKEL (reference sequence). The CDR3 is CASSQDAGSNTGELFF. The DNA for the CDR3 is TGTGCCAGCAGCCAAGATGCAGGCTCGAACACCGGGGAGCTGTTTTTT.

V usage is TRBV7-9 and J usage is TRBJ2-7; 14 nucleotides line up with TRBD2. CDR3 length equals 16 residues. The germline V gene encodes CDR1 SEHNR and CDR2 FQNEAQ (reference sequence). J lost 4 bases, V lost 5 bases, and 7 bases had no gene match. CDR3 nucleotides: TGTGCCAGCAGCCACGGACTAGCGGGAGGTTTATACGAGCAGTACTTC. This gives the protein CASSHGLAGGLYEQYF.

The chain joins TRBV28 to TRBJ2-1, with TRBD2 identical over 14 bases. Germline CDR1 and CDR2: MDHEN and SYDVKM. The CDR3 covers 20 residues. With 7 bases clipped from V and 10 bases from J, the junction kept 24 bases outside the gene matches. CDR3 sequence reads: CASISVPGLAGVPDGGEQFF. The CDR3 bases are TGTGCCAGCATATCAGTGCCGGGACTAGCGGGAGTTCCGGACGGCGGGGAGCAGTTCTTC.

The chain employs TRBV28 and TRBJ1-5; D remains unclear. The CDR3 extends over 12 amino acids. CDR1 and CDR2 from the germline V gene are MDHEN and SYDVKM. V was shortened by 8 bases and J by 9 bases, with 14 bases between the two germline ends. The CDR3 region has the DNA TGTGCCAGCGCGCCTCCGCGGGGGCCCCAGCATTTT. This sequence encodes CASAPPRGPQHF.

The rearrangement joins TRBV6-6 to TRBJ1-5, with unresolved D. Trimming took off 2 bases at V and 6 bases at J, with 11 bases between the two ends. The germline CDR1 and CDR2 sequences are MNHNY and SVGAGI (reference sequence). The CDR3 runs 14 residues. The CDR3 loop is CASSYVDISQPQHF. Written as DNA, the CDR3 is TGTGCCAGCAGTTACGTCGATATAAGTCAGCCCCAGCATTTT.

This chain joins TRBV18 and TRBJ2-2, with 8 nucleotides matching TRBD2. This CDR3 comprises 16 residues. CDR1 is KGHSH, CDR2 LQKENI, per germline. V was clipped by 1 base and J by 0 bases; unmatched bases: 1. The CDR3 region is CASSPQAGANTGELFF. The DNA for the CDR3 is TGTGCCAGCTCACCACAAGCGGGAGCGAACACCGGGGAGCTGTTTTTT.

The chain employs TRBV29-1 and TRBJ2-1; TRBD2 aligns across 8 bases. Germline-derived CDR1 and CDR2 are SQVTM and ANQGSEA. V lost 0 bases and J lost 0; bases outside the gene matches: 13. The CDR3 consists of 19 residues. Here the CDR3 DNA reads TGCAGCGTTGAAGATCTGTTACTAGCGGAGGGGAGCTCCTACAATGAGCAGTTCTTC. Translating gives CSVEDLLLAEGSSYNEQFF.

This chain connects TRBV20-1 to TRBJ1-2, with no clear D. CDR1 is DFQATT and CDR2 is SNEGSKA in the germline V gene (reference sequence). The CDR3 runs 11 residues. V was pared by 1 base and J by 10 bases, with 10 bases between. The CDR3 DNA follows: TGCAGTGCTAGAGTCCCCGTAGTCTACACCTTC. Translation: CSARVPVVYTF.

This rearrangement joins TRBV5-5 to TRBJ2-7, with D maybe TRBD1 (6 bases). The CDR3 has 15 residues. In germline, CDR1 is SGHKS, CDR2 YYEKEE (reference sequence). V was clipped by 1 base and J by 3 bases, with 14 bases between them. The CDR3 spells CASSLFQGLRYEQYF. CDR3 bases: TGTGCCAGCAGCTTGTTTCAGGGGTTACGCTACGAGCAGTACTTC.